This TCR beta chain was identified in a study of beta chain features in type 1 diabetes. Naive, central memory, regulatory and stem cell-like memory cells within the CD4+ compartment were sorted using CD45RO/CCR7/CD25/CD127/CD95/CD27. CDR3 length: 15 amino acids. Trimming removed 5 bases from V and 1 base from J; junction bases left unmatched: 4. The germline CDR1 and CDR2 sequences are SGHTA and FQGNSA. Overall study results and limits: Any role of HLA type in TCRB rearrangement remained unresolved here.

Turning to this clone: What it binds is not known.

Since all of the isolated RNA was reverse transcribed, expressed TCRB transcripts were what got sequenced. Profiling relied on immunoSEQ multiplex PCR, and the TCRdb table lists in-frame clones only, not all of them. The data hold 240,000 or so clones, with about 25% observed a single time. The sample consisted of central memory CD4+ T cells from blood. The chain employs TRBV7-2 and TRBJ2-2; 7 nucleotides match TRBD2. The source of this sequence is a man younger than 40 in good health. The CDR3 loop is CASSPWTRNTGELFF. The CDR3 DNA sequence: TGTGCCAGCAGCCCATGGACTAGGAACACCGGGGAGCTGTTTTTT.